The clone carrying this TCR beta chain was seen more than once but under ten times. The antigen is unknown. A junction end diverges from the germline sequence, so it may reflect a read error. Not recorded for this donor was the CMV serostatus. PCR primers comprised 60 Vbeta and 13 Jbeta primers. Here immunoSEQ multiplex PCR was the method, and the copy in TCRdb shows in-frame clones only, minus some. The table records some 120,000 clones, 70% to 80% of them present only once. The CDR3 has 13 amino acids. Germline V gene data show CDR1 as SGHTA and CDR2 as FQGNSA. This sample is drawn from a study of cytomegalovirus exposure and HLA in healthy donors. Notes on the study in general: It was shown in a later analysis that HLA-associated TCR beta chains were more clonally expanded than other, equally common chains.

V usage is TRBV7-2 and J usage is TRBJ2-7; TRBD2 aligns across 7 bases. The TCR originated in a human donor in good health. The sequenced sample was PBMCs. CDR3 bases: TGTGCCAGCAGCTTAGGAGCGGGGTACGTGCAGTACTTC. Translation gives CASSLGAGYVQYF.